A selection of T cell receptor beta chains follows, all from one sample in a study of cytomegalovirus exposure and HLA in healthy donors. The repertoire was sequenced with immunoSEQ multiplex PCR; TCRdb's copy has only in-frame clones and lacks some. This table has 150,000 to 200,000 clones, 75% to 80% appearing once. The sample consisted of PBMCs. Receptors originate from a man in his fifties in good health and CMV-seropositive. Each CDR3 is given with its conserved first and last residue. The order of the fields is clone size, V gene, J gene, D gene, CDR3 protein, CDR3 DNA. A D gene is named only where the DNA matches it firmly. Size is omitted from some rows. Given values are once, few, many or a class for expanded clones.

abundance: NA; v_gene: TRBV7-2; j_gene: TRBJ2-3; d_gene: NA; CDR3aa: CASSPGGRVTDTQYF; CDR3nt: TGTGCCAGCAGCCCCGGGGGGCGGGTCACAGATACGCAGTATTTT
abundance: NA; v_gene: TRBV5-6; j_gene: TRBJ2-7; d_gene: TRBD1; CDR3aa: CASSLGTGAYEQYF; CDR3nt: TGTGCCAGCAGCTTAGGGACAGGGGCGTACGAGCAGTACTTC
abundance: once; v_gene: TRBV5-6; j_gene: TRBJ2-3; d_gene: NA; CDR3aa: CASSLGGRYGYTDTQYF; CDR3nt: TGTGCCAGCAGCTTGGGCGGTCGTTACGGATACACAGATACGCAGTATTTT
abundance: NA; v_gene: TRBV9; j_gene: TRBJ2-1; d_gene: NA; CDR3aa: CASSVDEGFGEQFF; CDR3nt: TGTGCCAGCAGCGTAGACGAGGGTTTCGGTGAGCAGTTCTTC
abundance: NA; v_gene: TRBV6-4; j_gene: TRBJ2-2; d_gene: TRBD2; CDR3aa: CASSGAGGNTGELFF; CDR3nt: TGTGCCAGCAGTGGAGCGGGGGGTAACACCGGGGAGCTGTTTTTT
abundance: few; v_gene: TRBV6-1; j_gene: TRBJ1-1; d_gene: NA; CDR3aa: CASSEGRGTEAFF; CDR3nt: TGTGCCAGCAGTGAAGGCCGGGGCACTGAAGCTTTCTTT
abundance: few; v_gene: TRBV7-3; j_gene: TRBJ1-6; d_gene: NA; CDR3aa: CASSFGGGYNSPLHF; CDR3nt: TGTGCCAGCAGCTTCGGAGGAGGGTATAATTCACCCCTCCACTTT
abundance: NA; v_gene: TRBV28; j_gene: TRBJ2-5; d_gene: TRBD1; CDR3aa: CASSSGPYQGEYF; CDR3nt: TGTGCCAGCAGCTCCGGGCCCTACCAGGGGGAGTACTTC
abundance: NA; v_gene: TRBV9; j_gene: TRBJ2-1; d_gene: TRBD2; CDR3aa: CASSVGGRGGSGEQFF; CDR3nt: TGTGCCAGCAGCGTAGGGGGGCGGGGGGGTTCGGGTGAGCAGTTCTTC
abundance: NA; v_gene: TRBV11-2; j_gene: TRBJ2-2; d_gene: TRBD2; CDR3aa: CASSLTLAAISTGELFF; CDR3nt: TGTGCCAGCAGCTTAACCCTAGCGGCTATTTCCACCGGGGAGCTGTTTTTT
abundance: NA; v_gene: TRBV5-4; j_gene: TRBJ2-3; d_gene: TRBD2; CDR3aa: CASSSGGGTDTQYF; CDR3nt: TGTGCCAGCAGCTCGGGGGGGGGCACAGATACGCAGTATTTT
abundance: NA; v_gene: TRBV5-1; j_gene: TRBJ2-1; d_gene: NA; CDR3aa: CASSSTTNNEQFF; CDR3nt: TGCGCCAGCAGCTCCACAACCAACAATGAGCAGTTCTTC
abundance: NA; v_gene: TRBV9; j_gene: TRBJ1-1; d_gene: NA; CDR3aa: CASSGWDVGGLNTEAFF; CDR3nt: TGTGCCAGCAGCGGATGGGATGTCGGGGGGCTGAACACTGAAGCTTTCTTT
abundance: NA; v_gene: TRBV5-4; j_gene: TRBJ2-3; d_gene: NA; CDR3aa: CASSLRGRSTDTQYF; CDR3nt: TGTGCCAGCAGCTTGAGAGGCAGAAGCACAGATACGCAGTATTTT
abundance: NA; v_gene: TRBV28; j_gene: TRBJ1-5; d_gene: NA; CDR3aa: CASRRTLSRQPQHF; CDR3nt: TGTGCCAGCAGGAGGACACTTTCCCGTCAGCCCCAGCATTTT
abundance: NA; v_gene: TRBV4-2; j_gene: TRBJ2-5; d_gene: NA; CDR3aa: CASSPPYLGERYF; CDR3nt: TGTGCCAGCAGCCCTCCGTATTTGGGAGAAAGGTACTTC
abundance: NA; v_gene: TRBV15; j_gene: TRBJ2-6; d_gene: NA; CDR3aa: CATSQGDNVLTF; CDR3nt: TGTGCCACCAGCCAGGGTGACAACGTCCTGACTTTC
abundance: NA; v_gene: TRBV6-5; j_gene: TRBJ1-5; d_gene: NA; CDR3aa: CAISATQGGNQPQHF; CDR3nt: TGTGCCATCAGTGCGACACAGGGTGGCAATCAGCCCCAGCATTTT
abundance: NA; v_gene: TRBV27; j_gene: TRBJ1-5; d_gene: TRBD1; CDR3aa: CASSSYKRDSYNQPQHF; CDR3nt: TGTGCCAGCAGTTCGTACAAAAGGGACAGCTACAATCAGCCCCAGCATTTT
abundance: NA; v_gene: TRBV2; j_gene: TRBJ1-5; d_gene: TRBD1; CDR3aa: CASSEALWTGGNQPQHF; CDR3nt: TGTGCCAGCAGTGAAGCGCTTTGGACAGGGGGCAATCAGCCCCAGCATTTT
abundance: NA; v_gene: TRBV7-9; j_gene: TRBJ1-6; d_gene: NA; CDR3aa: CASSLGGGASSPLHF; CDR3nt: TGTGCCAGCAGCTTAGGGGGGGGAGCGAGTTCACCCCTCCACTTT
abundance: NA; v_gene: TRBV19; j_gene: TRBJ2-2; d_gene: TRBD2; CDR3aa: CASSSRLAGAPRGELFF; CDR3nt: TGTGCCAGTAGTTCCAGACTAGCGGGGGCCCCGAGGGGGGAGCTGTTTTTT
abundance: NA; v_gene: TRBV7-3; j_gene: TRBJ2-1; d_gene: TRBD2; CDR3aa: CASSPGGSSYNEQFF; CDR3nt: TGTGCCAGCAGCCCTGGCGGGAGCTCCTACAATGAGCAGTTCTTC